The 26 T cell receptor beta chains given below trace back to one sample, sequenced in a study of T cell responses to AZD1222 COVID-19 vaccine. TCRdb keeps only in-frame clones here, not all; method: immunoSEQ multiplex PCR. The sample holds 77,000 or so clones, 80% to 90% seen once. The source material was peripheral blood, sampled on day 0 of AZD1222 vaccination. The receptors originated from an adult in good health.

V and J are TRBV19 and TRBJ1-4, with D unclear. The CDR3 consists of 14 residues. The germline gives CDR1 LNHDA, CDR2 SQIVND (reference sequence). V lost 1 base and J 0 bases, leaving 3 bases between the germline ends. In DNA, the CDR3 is TGTGCCAGTAGTATAGGGGCAACTAATGAAAAACTGTTTTTT. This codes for CASSIGATNEKLFF.

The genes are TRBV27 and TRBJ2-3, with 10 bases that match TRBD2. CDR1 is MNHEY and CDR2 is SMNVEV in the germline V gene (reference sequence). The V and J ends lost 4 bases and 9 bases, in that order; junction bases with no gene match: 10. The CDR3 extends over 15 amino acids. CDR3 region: CASSSPGTSVQTQYF. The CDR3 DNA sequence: TGTGCCAGCAGTTCCCCTGGGACTAGCGTGCAAACGCAGTATTTT.

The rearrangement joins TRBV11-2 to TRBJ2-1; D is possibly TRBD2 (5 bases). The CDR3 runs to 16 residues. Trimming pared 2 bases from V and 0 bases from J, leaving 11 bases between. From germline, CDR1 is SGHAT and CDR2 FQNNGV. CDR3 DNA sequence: TGTGCCAGCAGCTTATTTGTGGGGAGCTCCTACAATGAGCAGTTCTTC. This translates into CASSLFVGSSYNEQFF.

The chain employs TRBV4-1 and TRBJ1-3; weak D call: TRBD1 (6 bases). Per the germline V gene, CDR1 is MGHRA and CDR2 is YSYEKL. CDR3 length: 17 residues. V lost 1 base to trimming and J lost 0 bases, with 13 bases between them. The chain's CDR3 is CASSQGQGTYSGNTIYF. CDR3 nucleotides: TGCGCCAGCAGCCAAGGGCAGGGGACCTACTCTGGAAACACCATATATTTT.

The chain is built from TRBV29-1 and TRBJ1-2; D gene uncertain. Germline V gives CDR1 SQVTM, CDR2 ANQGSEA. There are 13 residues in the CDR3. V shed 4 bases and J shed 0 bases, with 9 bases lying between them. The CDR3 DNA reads TGCAGCGTTGGGATTCCGGCTAACTATGGCTACACCTTC. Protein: CSVGIPANYGYTF.

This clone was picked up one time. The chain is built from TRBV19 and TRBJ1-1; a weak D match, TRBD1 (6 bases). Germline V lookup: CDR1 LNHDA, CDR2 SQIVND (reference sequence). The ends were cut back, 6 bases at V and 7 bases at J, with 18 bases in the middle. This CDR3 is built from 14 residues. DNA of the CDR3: TGTGCCAGTAGCTCCCTAGGGGACACTATTGAAGCTTTCTTT. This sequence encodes CASSSLGDTIEAFF.

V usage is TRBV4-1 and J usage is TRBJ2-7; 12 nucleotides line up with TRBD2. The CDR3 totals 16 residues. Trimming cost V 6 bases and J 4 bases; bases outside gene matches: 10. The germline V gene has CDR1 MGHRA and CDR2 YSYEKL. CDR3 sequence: CASRPFLAGGQYEQYF. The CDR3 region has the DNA TGCGCCAGCAGGCCCTTTCTAGCGGGAGGGCAGTACGAGCAGTACTTC.

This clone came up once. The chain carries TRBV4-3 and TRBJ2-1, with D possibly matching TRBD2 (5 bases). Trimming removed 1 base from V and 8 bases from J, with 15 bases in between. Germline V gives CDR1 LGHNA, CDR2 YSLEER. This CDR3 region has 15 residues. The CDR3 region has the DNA TGCGCCAGCAGCCAAGGTATATTTGTGGAGGATGAGCAGTTCTTC. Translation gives CASSQGIFVEDEQFF.

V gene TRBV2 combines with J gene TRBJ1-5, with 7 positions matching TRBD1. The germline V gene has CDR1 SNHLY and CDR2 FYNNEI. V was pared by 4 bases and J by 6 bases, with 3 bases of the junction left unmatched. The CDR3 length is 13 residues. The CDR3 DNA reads TGTGCCAGCAGTGTACAGGGGAGTCAGCCCCAGCATTTT. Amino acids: CASSVQGSQPQHF. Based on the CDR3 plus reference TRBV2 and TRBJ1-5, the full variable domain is EPEVTQTPSHQVTQMGQEVILRCVPISNHLYFYWYRQILGQKVEFLVSFYNNEISEKSEIFDDQFSVERPDGSNFTLKIRSTKLEDSAMYFCASSVQGSQPQHFGDGTRLSIL.

The CDR3 is CASSPRQSNQPQHF. CDR3 coding DNA: TGTGCCAGCAGTCCACGACAGAGCAATCAGCCCCAGCATTTT. The chain links TRBV27 to TRBJ1-5, with D possibly being TRBD1 (5 bases). The germline V gene encodes CDR1 MNHEY and CDR2 SMNVEV (reference sequence). This CDR3 is built from 14 residues. V lost 5 bases to trimming and J lost 1 base, with 9 bases between them.

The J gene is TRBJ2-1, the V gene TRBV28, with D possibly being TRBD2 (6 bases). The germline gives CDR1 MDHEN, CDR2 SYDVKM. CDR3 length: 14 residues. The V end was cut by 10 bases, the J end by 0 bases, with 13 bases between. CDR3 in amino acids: CAIRDGGSYNEQFF. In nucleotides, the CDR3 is TGTGCCATCCGGGACGGGGGCTCCTACAATGAGCAGTTCTTC.

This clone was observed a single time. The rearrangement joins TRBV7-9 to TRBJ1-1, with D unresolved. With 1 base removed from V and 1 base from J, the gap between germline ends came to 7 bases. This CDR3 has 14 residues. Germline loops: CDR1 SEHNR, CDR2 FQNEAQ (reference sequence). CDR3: CASSLDQENTEAFF. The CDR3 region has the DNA TGTGCCAGCAGCTTAGACCAAGAGAACACTGAAGCTTTCTTT. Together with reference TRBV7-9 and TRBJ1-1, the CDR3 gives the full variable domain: DTGVSQNPRHKITKRGQNVTFRCDPISEHNRLYWYRQTLGQGPEFLTYFQNEAQLEKSRLLSDRFSAERPKGSFSTLEIQRTEQGDSAMYLCASSLDQENTEAFFGQGTRLTVV.

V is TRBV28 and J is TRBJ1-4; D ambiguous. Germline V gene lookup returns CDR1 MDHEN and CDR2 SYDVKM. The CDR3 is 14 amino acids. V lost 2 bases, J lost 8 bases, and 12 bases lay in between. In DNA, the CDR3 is TGTGCCAGCAGTTTAAGTTCCGGTTACGAAAAACTGTTTTTT. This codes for CASSLSSGYEKLFF.

CDR3 nucleotides: TGTGCCAGCAGTCCCGCGACGGGATCCTACAATGAGCAGTTCTTC. Translation: CASSPATGSYNEQFF. The rearrangement links TRBV6-5 to TRBJ2-1; TRBD2 might be the D (5 bases). Germline V gene data show CDR1 as MNHEY and CDR2 as SVGAGI. V dropped 5 bases and J dropped 1 base, with 12 bases sitting between them. The CDR3 extends over 15 amino acids.

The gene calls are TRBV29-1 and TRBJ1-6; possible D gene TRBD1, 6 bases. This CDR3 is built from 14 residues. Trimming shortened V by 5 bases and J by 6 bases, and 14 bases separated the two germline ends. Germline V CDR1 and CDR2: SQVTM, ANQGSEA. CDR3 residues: CSVRRGVGNSPLHF. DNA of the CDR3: TGCAGCGTTAGGAGGGGGGTGGGTAATTCACCCCTCCACTTT.

CDR3 in DNA: TGTGCCAGCAGTTTAAGGGGGGGCGTCTACTATGGCTACACCTTC. This encodes CASSLRGGVYYGYTF. The gene calls are TRBV28 and TRBJ1-2; D perhaps matches TRBD1 (6 bases). Trimming stripped 2 bases from V and 3 bases from J, with 13 bases between. Germline assignment: CDR1 MDHEN and CDR2 SYDVKM. The CDR3 runs 15 residues.

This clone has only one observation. CDR3 bases: TGTGCCACCAGTGTGAGTGTGGTAGCGGGAGAGACGCAGTTCTTC. Encoded protein: CATSVSVVAGETQFF. This rearrangement joins TRBV24-1 to TRBJ2-1; TRBD2 matches at 9 bases. J was trimmed by 12 bases and V by 5 bases; bases with no gene match: 13. The CDR3 loop spans 15 amino acids. Germline CDR1 is KGHDR and CDR2 is SFDVKD.

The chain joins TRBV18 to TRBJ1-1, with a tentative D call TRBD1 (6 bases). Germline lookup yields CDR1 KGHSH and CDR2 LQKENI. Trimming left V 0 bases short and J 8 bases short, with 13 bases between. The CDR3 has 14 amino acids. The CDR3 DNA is TGTGCCAGCTCACCACCGTTACAGGGAAGCGAAGCTTTCTTT. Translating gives CASSPPLQGSEAFF.

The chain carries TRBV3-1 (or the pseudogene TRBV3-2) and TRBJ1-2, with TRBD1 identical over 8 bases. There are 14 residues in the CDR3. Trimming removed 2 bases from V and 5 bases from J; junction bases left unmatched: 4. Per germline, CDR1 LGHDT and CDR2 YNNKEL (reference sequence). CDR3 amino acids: CASSQPGGMYGYTF. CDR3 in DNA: TGTGCCAGCAGCCAACCAGGGGGCATGTATGGCTACACCTTC.

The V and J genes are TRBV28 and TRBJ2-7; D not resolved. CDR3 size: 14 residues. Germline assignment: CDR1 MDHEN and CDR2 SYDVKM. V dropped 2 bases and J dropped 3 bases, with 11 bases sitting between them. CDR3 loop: CASSLEDGIYEQYF. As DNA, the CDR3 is TGTGCCAGCAGTTTAGAGGACGGCATCTACGAGCAGTACTTC.

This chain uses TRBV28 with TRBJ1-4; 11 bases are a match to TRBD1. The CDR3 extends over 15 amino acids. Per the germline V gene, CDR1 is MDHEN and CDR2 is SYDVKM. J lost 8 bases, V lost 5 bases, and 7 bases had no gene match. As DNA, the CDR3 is TGTGCCAGCAGTGTAGGACAGGGGGCCCGCGAAAAACTGTTTTTT. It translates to CASSVGQGAREKLFF.

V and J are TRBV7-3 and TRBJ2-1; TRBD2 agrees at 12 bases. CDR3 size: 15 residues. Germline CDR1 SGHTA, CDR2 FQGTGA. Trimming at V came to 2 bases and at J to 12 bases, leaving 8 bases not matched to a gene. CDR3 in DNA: TGTGCCAGCAGCTTATCCGGGACTAGCGGGCAGAGGCAGTTCTTC. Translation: CASSLSGTSGQRQFF.

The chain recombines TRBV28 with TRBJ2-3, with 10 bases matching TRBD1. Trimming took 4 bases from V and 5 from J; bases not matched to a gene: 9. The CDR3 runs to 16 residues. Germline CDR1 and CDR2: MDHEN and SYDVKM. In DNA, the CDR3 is TGTGCCAGCAGTTCCCCGGGACAGGGGTTTAGAGATACGCAGTATTTT. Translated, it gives CASSSPGQGFRDTQYF.

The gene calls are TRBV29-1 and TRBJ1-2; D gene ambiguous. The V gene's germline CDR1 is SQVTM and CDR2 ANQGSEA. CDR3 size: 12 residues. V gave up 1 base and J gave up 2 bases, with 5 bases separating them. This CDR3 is CSVEGRNYGYTF. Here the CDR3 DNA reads TGCAGCGTTGAAGGCAGGAACTATGGCTACACCTTC.

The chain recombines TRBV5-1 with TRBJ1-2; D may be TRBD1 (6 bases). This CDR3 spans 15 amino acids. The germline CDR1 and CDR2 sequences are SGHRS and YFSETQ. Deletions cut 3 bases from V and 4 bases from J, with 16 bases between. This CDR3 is CASSSGYGQTYGYTF. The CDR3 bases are TGCGCCAGCAGCTCGGGATACGGACAGACCTATGGCTACACCTTC.

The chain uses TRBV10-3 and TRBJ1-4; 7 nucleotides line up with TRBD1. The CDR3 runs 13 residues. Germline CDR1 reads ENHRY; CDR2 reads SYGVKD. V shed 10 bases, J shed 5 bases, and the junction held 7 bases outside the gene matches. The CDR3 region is CASQDRQNEKLFF. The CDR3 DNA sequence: TGTGCCAGCCAGGACAGGCAAAATGAAAAACTGTTTTTT.